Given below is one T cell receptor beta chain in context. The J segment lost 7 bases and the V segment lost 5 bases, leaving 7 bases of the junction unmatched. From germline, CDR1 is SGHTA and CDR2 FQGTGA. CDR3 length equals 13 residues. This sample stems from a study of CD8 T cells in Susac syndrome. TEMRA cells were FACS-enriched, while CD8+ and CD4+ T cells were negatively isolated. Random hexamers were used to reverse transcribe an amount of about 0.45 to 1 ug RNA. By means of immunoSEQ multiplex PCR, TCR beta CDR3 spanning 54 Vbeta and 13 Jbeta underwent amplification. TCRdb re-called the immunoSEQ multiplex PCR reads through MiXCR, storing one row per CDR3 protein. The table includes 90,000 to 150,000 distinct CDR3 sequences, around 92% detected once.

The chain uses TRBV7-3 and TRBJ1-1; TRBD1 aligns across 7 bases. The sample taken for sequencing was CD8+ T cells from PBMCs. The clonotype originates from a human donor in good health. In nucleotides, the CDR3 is TGTGCCAGCAGCGGGTCAGGACAGGATGAAGCTTTCTTT. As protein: CASSGSGQDEAFF. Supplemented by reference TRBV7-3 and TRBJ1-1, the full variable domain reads GAGVSQTPSNKVTEKGKYVELRCDPISGHTALYWYRQSLGQGPEFLIYFQGTGAADDSGLPNDRFFAVRPEGSVSTLKIQRTERGDSAVYLCASSGSGQDEAFFGQGTRLTVV.